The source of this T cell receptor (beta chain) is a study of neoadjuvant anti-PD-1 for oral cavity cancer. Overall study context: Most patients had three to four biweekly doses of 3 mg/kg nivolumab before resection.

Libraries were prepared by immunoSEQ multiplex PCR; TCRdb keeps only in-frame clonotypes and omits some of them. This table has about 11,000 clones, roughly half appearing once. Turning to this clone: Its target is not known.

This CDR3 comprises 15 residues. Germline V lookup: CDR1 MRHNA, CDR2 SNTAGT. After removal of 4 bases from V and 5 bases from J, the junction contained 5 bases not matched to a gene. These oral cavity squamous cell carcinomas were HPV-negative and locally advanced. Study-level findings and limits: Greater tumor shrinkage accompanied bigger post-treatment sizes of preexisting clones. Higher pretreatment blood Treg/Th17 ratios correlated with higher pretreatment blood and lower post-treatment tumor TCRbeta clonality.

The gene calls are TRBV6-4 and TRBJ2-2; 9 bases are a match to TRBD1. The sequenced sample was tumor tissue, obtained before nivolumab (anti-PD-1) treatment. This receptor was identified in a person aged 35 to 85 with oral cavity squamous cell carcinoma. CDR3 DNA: TGTGCCAGCAGTGCGGGACAGGGTGAAACCGGGGAGCTGTTTTTT. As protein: CASSAGQGETGELFF.